This T cell receptor (beta chain) was found in a study of T-cell memory formation after mild COVID-19. Notes on the study in general: There was a balanced CD4/CD8 profile in clones contracting day 15 to 85, and later expanders leaned CD4+. The study found contracting CD4+ clones mainly in CM and EM and contracting CD8+ clones in EMRA. Pre-infection memory already had some responding clones, implying cross-reactive memory joined.

There are 17 residues in the CDR3. Germline V CDR1 and CDR2: MNHEY, SVGAGI. V was cut by 0 bases and J by 3 bases, with 17 bases left in between. About this clonotype: Its target is unknown.

TCRdb independently ran MiXCR on the 5' RACE reads; one entry per CDR3 protein. The sample gives around 310,000 distinct CDR3 sequences, roughly 19% of which show up once; about 21% is in the top ten. J is TRBJ1-1 and V is TRBV6-5, with a tentative D call TRBD1 (5 bases). Sequenced material: PBMCs or a T cell subset sorted from them (not recorded which). This TCR came from a man aged 18 to 30 who had mild COVID-19 (a few samples of this study predate the infection). Cell type and time point are not known. The DNA of the CDR3 is TGTGCCAGCAGTTACTCGATTCGTGTCAGGGACGACACTGAAGCTTTCTTT. Its protein product is CASSYSIRVRDDTEAFF.